This TCR beta chain came from a study of response to subunit inactivated influenza vaccine. Study findings and constraints: Only a handful of new T cells, the authors suggested, are recruited with each seasonal influenza vaccination.

V lost 3 bases and J lost 3, with 13 bases in between. The CDR3 sequence is 14 residues long. Germline CDR1 is SGHRS and CDR2 is YFSETQ. Each CDR3 protein gets one entry after TCRdb re-called the RT-PCR reads with MiXCR. The table has about 520,000 distinct CDR3 sequences, about 25% seen once. In this sample, this clonotype turned up a few times. Its antigen is unknown. This sequence was found in a man in his fifties who received an inactivated influenza vaccine. V is TRBV5-1 and J is TRBJ2-7; a possible D gene is TRBD1 (5 bases). Specimen: CD4+ T cells sorted from PBMCs, collected roughly 5 days after vaccination. The chain's CDR3 is CASSYQAGNYEQYF. DNA for the CDR3: TGCGCCAGCAGCTACCAAGCAGGGAACTACGAGCAGTACTTC. Drawing the rest from reference TRBV5-1 and TRBJ2-7, the complete variable domain is KAGVTQTPRYLIKTRGQQVTLSCSPISGHRSVSWYQQTPGQGLQFLFEYFSETQRNKGNFPGRFSGRQFSNSRSEMNVSTLELGDSALYLCASSYQAGNYEQYFGPGTRLTVT.